This TCR beta chain emerged from a study of T cell repertoires in cytomegalovirus infection. Across the whole study: CMV infection plus the matching HLA type was flagged by public TCR beta signatures. Study-level findings and limits: Within the response measured ex vivo, HLA-C-restricted CMV-specific TCR beta clonotypes were dominant. Based on cumulative public TCR beta family frequency, carriers of CMV plus the relevant HLA were identified.

Only a few counts were recorded for this clonotype. The antigen is unknown. TCRdb re-called the reads with MiXCR, one entry per CDR3 protein. The repertoire holds under 200,000 distinct CDR3 sequences, with roughly 20% as singletons. The CDR3 is 16 residues long. After removal of 0 bases from V and 5 bases from J, the junction contained 7 bases not matched to a gene. Germline CDR1 reads LGHNA; CDR2 reads YSLEER. The specimen comprised CD8+ T cells from cultured PBMCs, sampled from culture after CMV antigen stimulation. The rearrangement uses TRBV4-3 and TRBJ2-3; 8 positions match TRBD2. The origin of this receptor is a human donor in good health (CMV status not recorded). Some clones in this sample may be carry-over from other donors' samples. The CDR3 here is CASSQENGGALDTQYF. The CDR3 DNA sequence: TGCGCCAGCAGCCAAGAGAACGGGGGGGCCTTAGATACGCAGTATTTT.